This T cell receptor beta chain was sequenced in a study of T-cell memory formation after mild COVID-19. The wider study: In these data, TCR clusters were largely donor specific.

It was 5'RACE with constant-segment primers that produced the TCR alpha and TCR beta cDNA libraries, which carried sample barcodes and UMIs. TCRdb re-derived calls from the 5' RACE reads in MiXCR, one entry per CDR3 protein. The sample carries about 110,000 distinct CDR3 sequences, 15% to 20% recorded once. The CDR3 consists of 13 residues. Trimming removed 1 base from V and 3 bases from J, with 4 bases in between. Germline assignment: CDR1 LGHNA and CDR2 YSLEER. The TCR was taken from a man between 18 and 29 years old who had mild COVID-19 (a few samples of this study predate the infection). Cell type and time point are not known. This chain connects TRBV4-3 to TRBJ1-3; D is uncertain. The sequenced sample consisted of PBMCs or a T cell subset sorted from them (not recorded which). The CDR3 loop reads CASSQVGGNTIYF. The CDR3 DNA sequence: TGCGCCAGCAGCCAAGTGGGTGGAAACACCATATATTTT.